Sequencing of this T cell receptor (beta chain) was carried out in a study of cytomegalovirus exposure and HLA in healthy donors. Study-wide context: One earlier analysis, a look at some 180 million T cells, found some 120 million unique TCR beta sequences.

Study-level findings and limits: An Asian-associated ancestry cluster reportedly showed fewer N-insertions than the approximately 620-donor mean in a later analysis. Likely technical artifact: a cluster of highly shared sequence variants. The sole available immune exposure information was CMV serostatus.

A multiplex PCR was run with 60 Vbeta primers and 13 Jbeta primers. Repertoires were generated with immunoSEQ multiplex PCR, while TCRdb's copy carries only in-frame clones and drops some. The sample's table shows under 250,000 clones. In the case of this clone: The antigen remains undetermined.

Per the germline V gene, CDR1 is SGHRS and CDR2 is YFSETQ. The CDR3 runs 16 residues. J gave up 2 bases and V 4 bases, and 9 bases lay outside the gene matches. The rearrangement joins TRBV5-1 to TRBJ1-1; 9 positions match TRBD1. The sequence was obtained from a girl aged 2-10 years in good health and CMV-seropositive. Source material: PBMCs. The CDR3 DNA is TGCGCCAGCAGCCCCACAGGGGGCGCGGGAAACACTGAAGCTTTCTTT. It encodes CASSPTGGAGNTEAFF. The full variable domain, completed using reference TRBV5-1 and TRBJ1-1, is KAGVTQTPRYLIKTRGQQVTLSCSPISGHRSVSWYQQTPGQGLQFLFEYFSETQRNKGNFPGRFSGRQFSNSRSEMNVSTLELGDSALYLCASSPTGGAGNTEAFFGQGTRLTVV.